These 18 T cell receptor beta chains came from one sample sequenced in a study of cytomegalovirus exposure and HLA in healthy donors. With 60 Vbeta and 13 Jbeta primers, the PCR was carried out. Some clones are missing from TCRdb's copy, which holds only in-frame ones; the method was immunoSEQ multiplex PCR. This sample carries some 180,000 clones, about 76% of them seen once, and the ten largest clones take 5% to 6.5%. The sequenced sample consisted of PBMCs. Receptors were obtained from a woman aged 18-29 years in good health and CMV-seropositive.

The rearrangement links TRBV9 to TRBJ2-1; 10 nucleotides match TRBD2. Germline V gene lookup returns CDR1 SGDLS and CDR2 YYNGEE. The V segment lost 2 bases and the J segment 8 bases; nucleotides outside the gene matches: 7. The CDR3 has 15 residues. CDR3 loop: CASSVASSGGHEQFF. CDR3 DNA: TGTGCCAGCAGCGTGGCGTCTAGCGGGGGACATGAGCAGTTCTTC.

V is TRBV6-1 and J is TRBJ2-5; D perhaps matches TRBD2 (7 bases). V lost 2 bases to trimming and J lost 4 bases, with 20 bases between them. This CDR3 contains 17 residues. Per germline, CDR1 MNHNS and CDR2 SASEGT. The CDR3 spells CASSERVAWGGRETQYF. CDR3 nucleotides: TGTGCCAGCAGTGAAAGGGTTGCGTGGGGGGGCCGAGAGACCCAGTACTTC.

V is TRBV29-1 and J is TRBJ2-5; no definite D call. The CDR3 consists of 12 residues. Germline CDR1 is SQVTM and CDR2 is ANQGSEA. The V and J ends lost 3 bases and 4 bases respectively, with 9 bases between them. CDR3 residues: CSVEASGETQYF. Written as DNA, the CDR3 is TGCAGCGTTGAGGCCAGTGGAGAGACCCAGTACTTC. The variable domain in full, with the rest retrieved from reference TRBV29-1 and TRBJ2-5, is SAVISQKPSRDICQRGTSLTIQCQVDSQVTMMFWYRQQPGQSLTLIATANQGSEATYESGFVIDKFPISRPNLTFSTLTVSNMSPEDSSIYLCSVEASGETQYFGPGTRLLVL.

The chain links TRBV9 to TRBJ2-1; TRBD2 agrees at 9 bases. Per germline, CDR1 SGDLS and CDR2 YYNGEE. Unmatched junction bases numbered 6, after V lost 0 bases and J lost 8 bases. The length of the CDR3 is 15 residues. Here the CDR3 DNA reads TGTGCCAGCAGCGTAGGAGGCGGGGGGGCCGATGAGCAGTTCTTC. This sequence encodes CASSVGGGGADEQFF.

V usage is TRBV6-5 and J usage is TRBJ1-2; D unresolved. Trimming took 2 bases from V and 2 from J, leaving 9 bases between them. The CDR3 contains 14 residues. The V gene's germline CDR1 is MNHEY and CDR2 SVGAGI. The CDR3 region has the DNA TGTGCCAGCAGTTACAAGGAGGGAAACTATGGCTACACCTTC. Its translation is CASSYKEGNYGYTF.

The chain combines TRBV2 with TRBJ2-5; 8 bases fit TRBD1. Germline V gives CDR1 SNHLY, CDR2 FYNNEI. This CDR3 contains 14 residues. V trimming: 8 bases; J trimming: 3 bases; junction bases outside the gene matches: 8. The CDR3 sequence: CASHSGTGEETQYF. The CDR3 coding sequence is TGTGCCAGCCACTCGGGGACAGGAGAAGAGACCCAGTACTTC.

The chain uses TRBV5-1 and TRBJ2-5; 7 bases are a match to TRBD1. The V segment lost 7 bases and the J segment 4 bases; nucleotides outside the gene matches: 4. CDR3 size: 12 residues. CDR1 and CDR2 (germline): SGHRS, YFSETQ. CDR3 in amino acids: CASRQGVETQYF. The CDR3 coding sequence is TGCGCCAGCCGGCAGGGGGTAGAGACCCAGTACTTC.

The chain has TRBV5-4 and TRBJ2-7; a weak D match, TRBD1 (8 bases). V gave up 3 bases and J gave up 5 bases, with 15 bases separating them. Germline lookup yields CDR1 SGHNT and CDR2 YYREEE (reference sequence). This CDR3 has 14 residues. The CDR3 coding sequence is TGTGCCAGCAGCTCTAGACAGGGGAGGGACGAGCAGTACTTC. It yields the protein CASSSRQGRDEQYF. The full variable domain, rest sourced from reference TRBV5-4 and TRBJ2-7, is ETGVTQSPTHLIKTRGQQVTLRCSSQSGHNTVSWYQQALGQGPQFIFQYYREEENGRGNFPPRFSGLQFPNYSSELNVNALELDDSALYLCASSSRQGRDEQYFGPGTRLTVT.

The rearrangement joins TRBV19 to TRBJ2-5, with 7 bases lining up with TRBD1. The better agreement between TRBJ2-7 and the DNA end casts doubt on the J call. This CDR3 has 15 amino acids. Germline CDR1 is LNHDA and CDR2 is SQIVND (reference sequence). The CDR3 protein is CASSIKPGGSYEQYF. The DNA of the CDR3 is TGTGCCAGTAGTATAAAGCCAGGGGGCTCCTACGAGCAGTACTTC.

CDR3 in amino acids: CASSLDVRDEQYF. DNA of the CDR3: TGTGCCAGCAGCTTGGACGTGAGGGACGAGCAGTACTTC. V and J are TRBV5-6 and TRBJ2-7, with D maybe TRBD2 (5 bases). The germline gives CDR1 SGHDT, CDR2 YYEEEE. Trimming pared 0 bases from V and 5 bases from J, leaving 9 bases between. This CDR3 is built from 13 residues.

CDR3 coding DNA: TGTGCCAGCAGCGAGCAGGGGAGCACAGATACGCAGTATTTT. Translated, it gives CASSEQGSTDTQYF. This chain joins TRBV2 and TRBJ2-3, with D tentatively TRBD1 (6 bases). The CDR3 extends over 14 amino acids. V lost 6 bases and J lost 0, with 10 bases in between. The germline gives CDR1 SNHLY, CDR2 FYNNEI.

CDR3 coding DNA: TGTGCCAGCAGTGAGGGACAGGGTCGAGCTTTCTTT. Protein sequence: CASSEGQGRAFF. This chain connects TRBV25-1 to TRBJ1-1, with TRBD1 identical over 9 bases. V was clipped by 3 bases and J by 10 bases; unmatched bases: 3. This CDR3 comprises 12 residues. The germline CDR1 and CDR2 sequences are MGHDK and SYGVNS. The variable domain in full, completed from reference TRBV25-1 and TRBJ1-1, reads EADIYQTPRYLVIGTGKKITLECSQTMGHDKMYWYQQDPGMELHLIHYSYGVNSTEKGDLSSESTVSRIRTEHFPLTLESARPSHTSQYLCASSEGQGRAFFGQGTRLTVV.

V gene TRBV11-2 combines with J gene TRBJ1-4, with a weak D call TRBD1 (6 bases). CDR3 length equals 15 residues. Germline V gives CDR1 SGHAT, CDR2 FQNNGV. V shed 5 bases and J shed 4 bases, with 14 bases lying between them. Written as DNA, the CDR3 is TGTGCCAGCAGCCTCCGGGGAGGGGGTAATGAAAAACTGTTTTTT. Its translation is CASSLRGGGNEKLFF.

This clone was counted once. The CDR3 DNA reads TGTGCCAGCAACGTGGGGGCAAATTCACCCCTCCACTTT. Its translation is CASNVGANSPLHF. V is TRBV6-1 and J is TRBJ1-6; tentatively, D is TRBD1 (6 bases). CDR1 MNHNS and CDR2 SASEGT come from the germline V gene. The CDR3 extends over 13 amino acids. V lost 7 bases, J lost 7 bases, and 11 bases lay in between.

This clone was seen more than once but under ten times. The gene calls are TRBV6-5 and TRBJ1-2, with D possibly matching TRBD1 (5 bases). This CDR3 comprises 14 residues. V lost 0 bases and J lost 8, with 13 bases in between. Per the germline V gene, CDR1 is MNHEY and CDR2 is SVGAGI. For the CDR3, the DNA is TGTGCCAGCAGTTACTCGGCAGGGACTTACGGCTACACCTTC. The encoded protein is CASSYSAGTYGYTF.

This chain connects TRBV7-9 to TRBJ2-7; D is perhaps TRBD1 (5 bases). The CDR3 runs 12 residues. Trimming took 6 bases from V and 3 from J, leaving 9 bases between them. Germline V gene data show CDR1 as SEHNR and CDR2 as FQNEAQ (reference sequence). CDR3 DNA sequence: TGTGCCAGCAGAGGGGAAGACTACGAGCAGTACTTC. Translation: CASRGEDYEQYF.

The chain joins TRBV4-2 to TRBJ2-1; 10 nucleotides line up with TRBD2. The V gene's germline CDR1 is LGHNA and CDR2 YNFKEQ. This CDR3 comprises 18 residues. Trimming removed 1 base from V and 8 bases from J; junction bases left unmatched: 14. The CDR3 coding sequence is TGTGCCAGCAGCCAAGTCAGTTTAGCGAGCGGGGGGGCACATGAGCAGTTCTTC. Translated, it gives CASSQVSLASGGAHEQFF.

The chain uses TRBV5-1 and TRBJ2-7, with 7 nucleotides matching TRBD1. This CDR3 comprises 14 residues. V lost 1 base and J lost 3; bases outside the gene matches: 4. The germline CDR1 and CDR2 sequences are SGHRS and YFSETQ. The CDR3 DNA sequence: TGCGCCAGCAGCTTGTGGGGGACAGACTACGAGCAGTACTTC. It specifies CASSLWGTDYEQYF.